These 14 T cell receptor beta chains originate from one sample sequenced in a study of shared clonotypes between healthy human individuals. Profiling relied on immunoSEQ multiplex PCR, and the TCRdb table lists in-frame clones only, not all of them. The sample lists a few hundred thousand clones, about 97% occurring once. Sequenced input: naive CD4+ T cells sorted from blood. Described subset: CD45RA+ positively selected. The receptors stem from a woman in her thirties in good health.

The J gene is TRBJ2-5, the V gene TRBV7-2; 7 nucleotides agree with TRBD1. The ends lost 3 bases at V and 4 bases at J; junction bases unmatched: 2. This CDR3 region has 13 residues. Germline V gene sequence: CDR1 SGHTA, CDR2 FQGNSA. The CDR3 nucleotides read TGTGCCAGCAGCTTCGGACAGGTAGAGACCCAGTACTTC. This sequence encodes CASSFGQVETQYF.

CDR3 sequence reads: CASSLGQGIPYEQYF. For the CDR3, the DNA is TGTGCCAGCAGTTTGGGACAGGGAATCCCCTACGAGCAGTACTTC. The V and J genes are TRBV6-6 and TRBJ2-7, with 9 positions matching TRBD1. The CDR3 sequence is 15 residues long. J gave up 2 bases and V 4 bases, and 6 bases lay outside the gene matches. From germline, CDR1 is MNHNY and CDR2 SVGAGI (reference sequence).

The chain links TRBV30 to TRBJ1-1; D is perhaps TRBD1 (5 bases). Germline CDR1 reads GTSNPN; CDR2 reads SVGIG (reference sequence). CDR3 size: 14 residues. V shed 5 bases and J shed 1 base, with 14 bases lying between them. The CDR3, as DNA: TGTGCCTGGGGAGAGGGGAGAGGGAACACTGAAGCTTTCTTT. Translating it yields CAWGEGRGNTEAFF.

This chain connects TRBV9 to TRBJ2-1, with a tentative D call TRBD2 (6 bases). V was clipped by 7 bases and J by 0 bases, with 8 bases between them. This CDR3 has 13 amino acids. The germline V gene encodes CDR1 SGDLS and CDR2 YYNGEE. CDR3 nucleotides: TGTGCCAGCGGGACTCGCTCCTACAATGAGCAGTTCTTC. This codes for CASGTRSYNEQFF.

The chain employs TRBV19 and TRBJ2-1; 12 bases fit TRBD2. Germline CDR1 reads LNHDA; CDR2 reads SQIVND (reference sequence). The CDR3 runs 14 residues. J lost 5 bases, V lost 10 bases, and 6 bases had no gene match. CDR3: CATETSGSNNEQFF. The CDR3 DNA reads TGTGCCACCGAGACTAGCGGGAGTAACAATGAGCAGTTCTTC.

V gene TRBV18 combines with J gene TRBJ1-1, with D possibly TRBD1 on 6 matching bases. V was shortened by 6 bases and J by 11 bases, with 25 bases between the two germline ends. CDR1 and CDR2 (germline): KGHSH, LQKENI. The CDR3 runs 15 residues. The DNA of the CDR3 is TGTGCCAGCTCTTCCACCTGGGACAACCGGAGGGAGGCTTTCTTT. This translates into CASSSTWDNRREAFF.

The rearrangement uses TRBV6-1 and TRBJ2-7; 8 bases fit TRBD2. The CDR3 spans 14 residues. J lost 2 bases, V lost 4 bases, and 4 bases had no gene match. Germline-derived CDR1 and CDR2 are MNHNS and SASEGT. CDR3 region: CASSGIAGTYEQYF. In DNA, the CDR3 is TGTGCCAGCAGTGGAATAGCGGGGACCTACGAGCAGTACTTC.

The rearrangement joins TRBV28 to TRBJ2-7, with 8 bases fitting TRBD1. Germline V gives CDR1 MDHEN, CDR2 SYDVKM. With 5 bases clipped from V and 5 bases from J, the junction kept 11 bases outside the gene matches. The CDR3 contains 15 residues. Here the CDR3 DNA reads TGTGCCAGCAGTGTCAGCCAGGGGGCGCGCGACGAGCAGTACTTC. Translating it yields CASSVSQGARDEQYF.

The genes are TRBV28 and TRBJ2-2; 8 bases are shared with TRBD2. Losses at the gene ends were 5 bases for V and 5 bases for J; bases not matched to a gene: 19. The CDR3 spans 19 residues. CDR1 is MDHEN, CDR2 SYDVKM, per germline. The CDR3 here is CASSAKLASGFSVTGELFF. Here the CDR3 DNA reads TGTGCCAGCAGTGCCAAATTGGCTAGCGGGTTCTCAGTAACCGGGGAGCTGTTTTTT.

The V gene is TRBV29-1, the J gene TRBJ2-3, with TRBD2 as a possible D gene (6 bases). CDR3 length: 11 amino acids. Germline CDR1 SQVTM, CDR2 ANQGSEA. V lost 5 bases to trimming and J lost 6 bases, with 9 bases between them. The CDR3 nucleotides are TGCAGCGTTTCAGGGAGGGATACGCAGTATTTT. Translation: CSVSGRDTQYF.

The chain joins TRBV5-5 to TRBJ2-5; 9 positions agree with TRBD2. From germline, CDR1 is SGHKS and CDR2 YYEKEE (reference sequence). V trimming: 5 bases; J trimming: 5 bases; junction bases outside the gene matches: 10. The CDR3 spans 15 residues. CDR3 nucleotides: TGTGCCAGCAGTTCCGGACTAGCGAGGGGTGAGACCCAGTACTTC. Its translation: CASSSGLARGETQYF.

The rearrangement links TRBV10-2 to TRBJ1-1; D is ambiguous. The germline CDR1 and CDR2 sequences are WSHSY and SAAADI. V lost 8 bases, J lost 0 bases, and 16 bases lay in between. The CDR3 covers 15 residues. The CDR3 DNA is TGCGCCAGCGCGGGTACATGGGTGATGAACACTGAAGCTTTCTTT. The encoded protein is CASAGTWVMNTEAFF.

The rearrangement uses TRBV7-2 and TRBJ2-2; 8 nucleotides agree with TRBD1. From germline, CDR1 is SGHTA and CDR2 FQGNSA. The J segment lost 2 bases and the V segment lost 6 bases, leaving 8 bases of the junction unmatched. The CDR3 sequence is 16 residues long. The CDR3, as DNA: TGTGCCAGCAGACCTTCAGGGGGCCCCAACACCGGGGAGCTGTTTTTT. Encoded protein: CASRPSGGPNTGELFF.

V and J are TRBV18 and TRBJ1-1; 9 nucleotides align to TRBD1. J gave up 3 bases and V 3 bases, and 5 bases lay outside the gene matches. The germline gives CDR1 KGHSH, CDR2 LQKENI. This CDR3 is built from 15 residues. The CDR3 is CASSPSDRGDTEAFF. CDR3 nucleotides: TGTGCCAGCTCACCTTCCGACAGGGGGGACACTGAAGCTTTCTTT.